Following are 14 T cell receptor beta chains from one sample sequenced in a study of blood T cells in healthy people across ages. Alongside a J-beta primer mix, a sample-barcoded 5' primer served in a second PCR lasting roughly 6 to 11 cycles. TCRdb reprocessed the 5' RACE reads via MiXCR and lists one record per CDR3 protein. The sample has 600,000 to 800,000 distinct CDR3 sequences; over 40% are singletons. The sample was blood. Every receptor here comes from an elderly woman in good health.

This clonotype was seen repeatedly, ten times or more. The chain recombines TRBV27 with TRBJ2-1; TRBD1 is a possible D gene (5 bases). Germline values: CDR1 MNHEY, CDR2 SMNVEV (reference sequence). This CDR3 spans 16 amino acids. V lost 1 base to trimming and J lost 1 base, with 11 bases between them. The CDR3 spells CASSLFRQRSYNEQFF. CDR3 DNA: TGTGCCAGCAGTTTATTTCGACAGCGTTCCTACAATGAGCAGTTCTTC.

This clonotype was seen a single time. A much larger clone sits a single nucleotide away, making a read error possible. The chain employs TRBV12-3 or TRBV12-4 and TRBJ2-7; D assignment may be TRBD1 or TRBD2 (5 bases each). CDR3 size: 14 residues. The CDR3 DNA reads as TGTACCAGCAGTTTTGGGACCAGGGTCAACGAGCAGTACTTC. Translation gives CTSSFGTRVNEQYF.

With regard to this clonotype: A single base separates this from a much larger clone, so it may be a read error. This sequence joins TRBV7-9 and TRBJ1-6, with a weak D call TRBD1 (6 bases). Germline V gene sequence: CDR1 SEHNR, CDR2 FQNEAQ (reference sequence). With 5 bases removed from V and 10 bases from J, the gap between germline ends came to 12 bases. This CDR3 has 13 amino acids. The CDR3 DNA reads TGTGCCAGCAGCCGAGGACAGACCTCACCCCTCCACTTT. Translation gives CASSRGQTSPLHF.

This chain connects TRBV20-1 to TRBJ1-4; perhaps TRBD1 as D (5 bases). The germline CDR1 and CDR2 sequences are DFQATT and SNEGSKA (reference sequence). V was shortened by 0 bases and J by 8 bases, with 16 bases between the two germline ends. This CDR3 has 15 amino acids. The CDR3 DNA reads as TGCAGTGCTAGAGATCCGAGGAGGGGCGAGGAAAAACTGTTTTTT. It yields the protein CSARDPRRGEEKLFF.

This chain links TRBV9 with TRBJ2-3; the match to TRBD1 covers 7 bases. The CDR3 has 16 amino acids. V gave up 4 bases and J gave up 2 bases; unmatched junction bases: 10. Germline V gene lookup returns CDR1 SGDLS and CDR2 YYNGEE. The CDR3 here is CASSPVGDSHTDTQYF. CDR3 DNA: TGTGCCAGCAGCCCTGTAGGGGACAGCCACACAGATACGCAGTATTTT.

This clonotype has a count of ten or more. The V gene is TRBV3-1, the J gene TRBJ2-5; D might be TRBD1 (5 bases). The germline V gene encodes CDR1 LGHDT and CDR2 YNNKEL (reference sequence). Trimming stripped 2 bases from V and 5 bases from J, with 12 bases between. CDR3 size: 14 residues. The CDR3 DNA follows: TGTGCCAGCAGCCAATCTCGGACACTGGAGACCCAGTACTTC. This sequence encodes CASSQSRTLETQYF.

In this sample, this clonotype turned up a few times. The chain couples TRBV14 to TRBJ2-5, with D perhaps given as TRBD1 or TRBD2 (6 bases each). The V end was cut by 3 bases, the J end by 2 bases, with 13 bases between. Germline CDR1 and CDR2: SGHDN and FVKESK. There are 15 residues in the CDR3. The CDR3 reads CASSHLRGTQETQYF. The CDR3 DNA sequence: TGTGCCAGCAGCCATCTTCGCGGGACACAAGAGACCCAGTACTTC.

Of note for this clonotype: This may arise from a read error, as a much more abundant clone is one base away. This chain links TRBV4-1 with TRBJ2-5; 9 bases fit TRBD2. CDR1 is MGHRA and CDR2 is YSYEKL in the germline V gene. The J segment lost 9 bases and the V segment lost 8 bases, leaving 10 bases of the junction unmatched. CDR3 size: 13 residues. The CDR3: CASGPRTSVAQYF. The CDR3 DNA follows: TGCGCCAGCGGCCCAAGGACTAGCGTGGCCCAGTACTTC.

This clonotype was seen many times. The chain uses TRBV5-1 and TRBJ2-1; 7 bases map to TRBD1. CDR1 is SGHRS, CDR2 YFSETQ, per germline. With V trimmed by 3 bases and J by 2 bases, 8 bases remained unmatched. This CDR3 region has 16 residues. The CDR3 is CASSSEGAGTYNEQFF. The CDR3 region has the DNA TGCGCCAGCAGCTCCGAGGGGGCCGGAACCTACAATGAGCAGTTCTTC.

The chain is built from TRBV12-3 or TRBV12-4 and TRBJ2-4; TRBD2 matches at 10 bases. The end of the DNA is better explained by TRBJ2-7, so the J call may be wrong. The CDR3 spans 18 residues. The CDR3 region has the DNA TGTGCCAGCAGTACCAACACGGGCCTAGCGGGGGTGATCTACGAGCAGTACTTC. Translated, it gives CASSTNTGLAGVIYEQYF.

The chain uses TRBV12-3 or TRBV12-4 and TRBJ2-3; D might be TRBD1 or TRBD2, each matching 6 bases. The CDR3 contains 13 residues. Trimming removed 8 bases from V and 1 base from J, with 10 bases in between. The DNA for the CDR3 is TGTGCCAGCGCAAGGGGGGGCACAGATACGCAGTATTTT. Encoded protein: CASARGGTDTQYF.

The V gene is TRBV2, the J gene TRBJ1-2; D unclear. The CDR3 has 13 residues. Trimming removed 2 bases from V and 4 bases from J, with 8 bases in between. The germline CDR1 and CDR2 sequences are SNHLY and FYNNEI. Written as DNA, the CDR3 is TGTGCCAGCAGTGAACGGCAGATCTATGGCTACACCTTC. This codes for CASSERQIYGYTF.

The V gene is TRBV15, the J gene TRBJ1-5; no clear D gene. Germline V CDR1 and CDR2: LNHNV, YYDKDF (reference sequence). Trimming removed 0 bases at V and 6 bases at J, with 12 bases between. The CDR3 runs 15 residues. The CDR3 here is CATSRDYQEGQPQHF. Here the CDR3 DNA reads TGTGCCACCAGCAGAGATTACCAGGAGGGTCAGCCCCAGCATTTT.

The chain is built from TRBV5-4 and TRBJ2-1; 9 bases are a match to TRBD1. Germline V gene data show CDR1 as SGHNT and CDR2 as YYREEE (reference sequence). CDR3 length: 16 residues. V lost 4 bases and J lost 7; bases outside the gene matches: 12. DNA for the CDR3: TGTGCCAGCAGCCCTGCCCAGGACAGGGGATATAATGAGCAGTTCTTC. It yields the protein CASSPAQDRGYNEQFF.